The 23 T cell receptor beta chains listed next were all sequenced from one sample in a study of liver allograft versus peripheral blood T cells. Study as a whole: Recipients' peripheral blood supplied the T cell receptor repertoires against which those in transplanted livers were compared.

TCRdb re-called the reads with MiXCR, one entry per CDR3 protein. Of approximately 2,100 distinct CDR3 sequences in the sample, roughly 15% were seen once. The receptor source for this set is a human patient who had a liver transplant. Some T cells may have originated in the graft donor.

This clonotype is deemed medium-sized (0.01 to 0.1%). CDR3 protein: CASSIPGDSRQYF. Here the CDR3 DNA reads TGTGCCAGTAGTATCCCGGGAGACTCTAGGCAGTACTTC. V usage is TRBV19 and J usage is TRBJ2-7, with D possibly being TRBD2 (6 bases). With 3 bases removed from V and 9 bases from J, the gap between germline ends came to 15 bases. In germline, CDR1 is LNHDA, CDR2 SQIVND (reference sequence). The CDR3 runs to 13 residues.

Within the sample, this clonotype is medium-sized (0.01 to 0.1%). CDR3 in amino acids: CASSLPSGGYYEQYF. CDR3 in DNA: TGTGCCAGCAGCTTACCGAGCGGGGGTTACTACGAGCAGTACTTC. The gene calls are TRBV7-9 and TRBJ2-7, with 8 bases identical to TRBD2. This CDR3 contains 15 residues. Trimming took 2 bases from V and 3 from J; bases not matched to a gene: 6. Per the germline V gene, CDR1 is SEHNR and CDR2 is FQNEAQ (reference sequence).

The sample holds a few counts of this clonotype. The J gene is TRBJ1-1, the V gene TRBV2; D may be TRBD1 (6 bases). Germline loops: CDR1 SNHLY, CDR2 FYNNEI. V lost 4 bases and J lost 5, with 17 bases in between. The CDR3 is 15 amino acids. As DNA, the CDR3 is TGTGCCAGCAGTGTGCGGGGGGGGGGGCGTACTGAAGCTTTCTTT. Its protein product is CASSVRGGGRTEAFF.

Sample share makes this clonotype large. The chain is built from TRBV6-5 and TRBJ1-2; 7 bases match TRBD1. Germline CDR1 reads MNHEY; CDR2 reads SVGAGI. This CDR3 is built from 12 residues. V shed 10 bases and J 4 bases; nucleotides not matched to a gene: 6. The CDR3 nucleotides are TGTGCCACCCACGGGACAGTCTATGGCTACACCTTC. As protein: CATHGTVYGYTF.

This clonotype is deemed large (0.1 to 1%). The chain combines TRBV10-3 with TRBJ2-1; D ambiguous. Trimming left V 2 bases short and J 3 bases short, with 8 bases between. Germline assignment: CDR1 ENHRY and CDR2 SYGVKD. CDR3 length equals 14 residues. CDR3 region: CAISEVTVYNEQFF. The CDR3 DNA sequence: TGTGCCATCAGTGAGGTGACGGTCTACAATGAGCAGTTCTTC.

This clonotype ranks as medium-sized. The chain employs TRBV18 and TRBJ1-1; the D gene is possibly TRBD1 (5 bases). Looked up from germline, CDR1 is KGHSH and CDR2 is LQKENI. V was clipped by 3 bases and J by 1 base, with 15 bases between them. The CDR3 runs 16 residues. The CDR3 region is CASSPKRGDANTEAFF. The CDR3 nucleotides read TGTGCCAGCTCACCTAAAAGGGGTGATGCGAACACTGAAGCTTTCTTT.

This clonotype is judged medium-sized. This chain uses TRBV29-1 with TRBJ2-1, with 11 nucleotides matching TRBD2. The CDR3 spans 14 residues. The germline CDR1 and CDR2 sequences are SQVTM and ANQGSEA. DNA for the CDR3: TGCAGGGCTGAGGTGGGACTAGCGGCCAATGAGCAGTTCTTC. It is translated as CRAEVGLAANEQFF.

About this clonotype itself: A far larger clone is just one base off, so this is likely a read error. The CDR3 bases are TGTGCCAGCAGCTTATTGACAGAGAATAGGGGCCACACCTTC. Protein product: CASSLLTENRGHTF. The V gene is TRBV7-2, the J gene TRBJ1-2; D is possibly TRBD1 (5 bases). V lost 2 bases and J 12 bases, leaving 19 bases between the germline ends. The germline V gene has CDR1 SGHTA and CDR2 FQGNSA. The CDR3 consists of 14 residues.

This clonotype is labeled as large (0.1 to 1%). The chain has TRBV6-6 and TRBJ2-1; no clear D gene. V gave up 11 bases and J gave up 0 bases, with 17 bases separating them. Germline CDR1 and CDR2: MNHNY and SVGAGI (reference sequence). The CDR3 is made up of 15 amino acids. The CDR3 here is CARSETSNSYNEQFF. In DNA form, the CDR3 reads TGTGCCCGCTCGGAAACTTCGAACTCCTACAATGAGCAGTTCTTC.

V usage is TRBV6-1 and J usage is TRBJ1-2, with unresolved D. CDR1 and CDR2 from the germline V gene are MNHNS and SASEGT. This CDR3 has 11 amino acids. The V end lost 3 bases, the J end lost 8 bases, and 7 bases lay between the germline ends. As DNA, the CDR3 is TGTGCCAGCAGTGACGGAGCCGGCTACACCTTC. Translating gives CASSDGAGYTF.

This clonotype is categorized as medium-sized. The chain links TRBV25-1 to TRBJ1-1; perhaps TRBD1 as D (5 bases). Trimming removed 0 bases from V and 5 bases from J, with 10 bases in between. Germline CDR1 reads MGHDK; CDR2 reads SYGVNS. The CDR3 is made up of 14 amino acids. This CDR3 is CASSEYGGKTEAFF. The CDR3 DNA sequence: TGTGCCAGCAGTGAATATGGGGGGAAGACTGAAGCTTTCTTT.

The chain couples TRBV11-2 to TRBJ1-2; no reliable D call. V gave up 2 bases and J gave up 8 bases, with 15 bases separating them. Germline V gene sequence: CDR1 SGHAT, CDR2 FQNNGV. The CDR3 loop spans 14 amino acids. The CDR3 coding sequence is TGTGCCAGCAGCTTAAATCCGGGATTTGGCGGCTACACCTTC. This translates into CASSLNPGFGGYTF.

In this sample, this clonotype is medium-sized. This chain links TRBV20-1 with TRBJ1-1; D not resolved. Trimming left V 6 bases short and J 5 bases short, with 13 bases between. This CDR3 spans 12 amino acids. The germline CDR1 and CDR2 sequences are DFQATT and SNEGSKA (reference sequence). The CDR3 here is CSAKQGGTEAFF. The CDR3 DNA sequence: TGCAGTGCCAAACAAGGAGGGACTGAAGCTTTCTTT.

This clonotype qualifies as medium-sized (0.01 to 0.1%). The CDR3 spells CASRFGQAYGYTF. In DNA form, the CDR3 reads TGTGCCAGCAGATTCGGACAGGCCTATGGCTACACCTTC. The chain carries TRBV6-5 and TRBJ1-2; 7 nucleotides line up with TRBD1. The CDR3 sequence is 13 residues long. Germline CDR1 reads MNHEY; CDR2 reads SVGAGI. Trimming cost V 6 bases and J 4 bases; bases outside gene matches: 5.

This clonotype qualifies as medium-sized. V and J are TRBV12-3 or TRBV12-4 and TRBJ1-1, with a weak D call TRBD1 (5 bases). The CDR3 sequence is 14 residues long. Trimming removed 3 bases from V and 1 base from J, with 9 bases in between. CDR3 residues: CASSFQGSNTEAFF. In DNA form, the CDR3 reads TGTGCCAGCAGTTTCCAGGGTTCGAACACTGAAGCTTTCTTT.

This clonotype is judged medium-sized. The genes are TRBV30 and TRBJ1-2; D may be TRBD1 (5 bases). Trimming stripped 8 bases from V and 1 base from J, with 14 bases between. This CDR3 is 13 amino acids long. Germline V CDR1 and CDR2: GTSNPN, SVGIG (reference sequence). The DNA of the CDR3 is TGTGCCGGCGGTTCGACAGTTAACTATGGCTACACCTTC. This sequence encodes CAGGSTVNYGYTF.

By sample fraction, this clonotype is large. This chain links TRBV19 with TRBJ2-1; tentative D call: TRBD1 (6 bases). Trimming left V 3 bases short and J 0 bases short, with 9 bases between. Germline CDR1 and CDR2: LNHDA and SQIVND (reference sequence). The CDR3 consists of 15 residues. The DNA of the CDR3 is TGTGCCAGTAGTATGGGGGCGTTCTCCTACAATGAGCAGTTCTTC. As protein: CASSMGAFSYNEQFF. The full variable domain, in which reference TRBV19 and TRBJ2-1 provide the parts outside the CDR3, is DGGITQSPKYLFRKEGQNVTLSCEQNLNHDAMYWYRQDPGQGLRLIYYSQIVNDFQKGDIAEGYSVSREKKESFPLTVTSAQKNPTAFYLCASSMGAFSYNEQFFGPGTRLTVL.

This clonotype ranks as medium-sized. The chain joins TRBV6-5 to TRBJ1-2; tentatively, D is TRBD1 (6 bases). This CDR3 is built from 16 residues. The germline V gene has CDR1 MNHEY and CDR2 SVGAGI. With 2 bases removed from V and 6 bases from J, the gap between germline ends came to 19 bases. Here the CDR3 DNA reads TGTGCCAGCAGTTACCATAGATCTAGGGGGGCTGATGGCTACACCTTC. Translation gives CASSYHRSRGADGYTF.

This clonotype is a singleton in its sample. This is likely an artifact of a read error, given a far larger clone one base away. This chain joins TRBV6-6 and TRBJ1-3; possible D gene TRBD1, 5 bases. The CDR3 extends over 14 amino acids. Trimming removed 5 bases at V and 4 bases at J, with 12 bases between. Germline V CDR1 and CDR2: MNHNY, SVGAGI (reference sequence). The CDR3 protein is CASSDGGFGNTIYF. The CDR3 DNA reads TGTGCCAGCAGTGACGGGGGATTCGGAAACACCATATATTTT.

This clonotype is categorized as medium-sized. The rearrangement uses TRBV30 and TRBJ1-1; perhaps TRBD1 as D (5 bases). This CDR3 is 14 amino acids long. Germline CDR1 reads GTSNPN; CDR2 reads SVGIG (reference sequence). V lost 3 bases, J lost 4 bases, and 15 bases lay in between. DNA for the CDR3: TGTGCCTGGAGCTTTCACGGGGCTTTCACTGAAGCTTTCTTT. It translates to CAWSFHGAFTEAFF. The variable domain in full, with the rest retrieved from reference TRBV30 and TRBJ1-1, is SQTIHQWPATLVQPVGSPLSLECTVEGTSNPNLYWYRQAAGRGLQLLFYSVGIGQISSEVPQNLSASRPQDRQFILSSKKLLLSDSGFYLCAWSFHGAFTEAFFGQGTRLTVV.

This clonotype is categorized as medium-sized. The CDR3 DNA reads as TGTGCCACGGCCCTAACTAGCGAGCCTAGCACAGATACGCAGTATTTT. It yields the protein CATALTSEPSTDTQYF. This chain connects TRBV10-3 to TRBJ2-3; 7 nucleotides align to TRBD2. The CDR3 totals 16 residues. CDR1 and CDR2 (germline): ENHRY, SYGVKD. The V gene end was trimmed by 10 bases and the J gene end by 0 bases; junction bases not matched to a gene: 13.

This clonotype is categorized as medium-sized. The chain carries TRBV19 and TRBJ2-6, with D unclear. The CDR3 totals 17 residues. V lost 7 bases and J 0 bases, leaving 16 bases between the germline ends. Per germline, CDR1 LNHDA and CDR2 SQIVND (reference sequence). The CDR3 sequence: CASTGRRSPSGANVLTF. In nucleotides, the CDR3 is TGTGCCAGTACAGGCAGGCGATCACCCTCTGGGGCCAACGTCCTGACTTTC.

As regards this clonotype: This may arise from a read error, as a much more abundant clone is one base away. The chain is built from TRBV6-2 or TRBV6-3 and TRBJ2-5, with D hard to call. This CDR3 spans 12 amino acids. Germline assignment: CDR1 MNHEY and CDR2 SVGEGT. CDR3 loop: CDSSYSKETQYF. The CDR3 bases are TGTGACAGCAGTTACTCGAAAGAGACCCAGTACTTC.